This entry describes one T cell receptor beta chain. This entry belongs to a study of OX40 agonist ivuxolimab in advanced cancers. Generated by immunoSEQ multiplex PCR, the TCRdb table keeps only in-frame clones and is missing some. The sample consists of about 12,000 clones, about 80% of them appearing once. Per the germline V gene, CDR1 is LNHDA and CDR2 is SQIVND (reference sequence). Trimming cost V 5 bases and J 0 bases, with 20 bases left between them. The CDR3 has 18 residues. The origin of this receptor is an adult with an advanced solid tumor such as melanoma, head and neck, liver or kidney cancer. The input for sequencing was CD4+ or CD8+ T cells sorted from blood, taken in a trial of the OX40 agonist ivuxolimab. The chain links TRBV19 to TRBJ2-4; tentatively, D is TRBD1 (6 bases). CDR3 sequence (DNA): TGTGCCAGTAGTCCTATACTCCAGGACAGCCTAGCCAAAAACATTCAGTACTTC. Its translation is CASSPILQDSLAKNIQYF.